The rows below give T cell receptor beta chains drawn from one sample of a study of cytomegalovirus exposure and HLA in healthy donors. Only in-frame clones appear in the TCRdb table, and some are missing; sequencing was by immunoSEQ multiplex PCR. The data contain 150,000 to 200,000 clones, about 85% of them singletons. Sequences were obtained from PBMCs. These receptors were taken from a man between 18 and 35 years old in good health and CMV-seropositive. CDR3s include the opening cysteine and the closing phenylalanine or tryptophan. D genes are given only for firm matches. The size field is filled for only some rows; it gives once, few, many or a size class.

v_gene,d_gene,j_gene,abundance,CDR3aa,CDR3nt
TRBV19,-,TRBJ2-2,-,CASSEGWPSRRVGELFF,TGTGCCAGTAGTGAGGGCTGGCCCTCGCGCCGGGTCGGGGAGCTGTTTTTT
TRBV5-4,TRBD1,TRBJ1-2,few,CASSRPGDRRTNYGYTF,TGTGCCAGCAGCCGCCCCGGGGACAGGCGGACTAACTATGGCTACACCTTC
TRBV11-2,TRBD1,TRBJ2-1,-,CASSSSPGTGGPYNEQFF,TGTGCCAGCAGCTCAAGTCCGGGGACAGGGGGCCCCTACAATGAGCAGTTCTTC
TRBV2,TRBD1,TRBJ1-4,-,CASSGQGTIREKLFF,TGTGCCAGCAGTGGACAGGGGACGATAAGAGAAAAACTGTTTTTT
TRBV15,-,TRBJ2-7,few,CATSTASHPSGWGPYEQYF,TGTGCCACCAGCACAGCATCTCATCCCTCCGGGTGGGGGCCCTACGAGCAGTACTTC
TRBV4-3,TRBD1,TRBJ2-2,-,CASSKQGANTGELFF,TGCGCCAGCAGCAAACAGGGGGCGAACACCGGGGAGCTGTTTTTT
TRBV20-1,-,TRBJ2-3,-,CSASRTDTQYF,TGCAGTGCTAGTCGGACAGATACGCAGTATTTT
TRBV5-1,-,TRBJ1-6,-,CASSPGAGSPLHF,TGCGCCAGCAGCCCCGGAGCGGGTTCACCCCTCCACTTT
TRBV6-6,-,TRBJ2-2,-,CASNILGQNTGELFF,TGTGCCAGCAACATACTGGGACAGAACACCGGGGAGCTGTTTTTT
TRBV6-5,-,TRBJ2-6,-,CASSYGGNSGANVLTF,TGTGCCAGCAGTTACGGAGGCAACTCTGGGGCCAACGTCCTGACTTTC
TRBV6-5,-,TRBJ2-7,-,CASSPGLGSYEQYF,TGTGCCAGCAGTCCGGGACTGGGAAGCTACGAGCAGTACTTC
TRBV9,-,TRBJ2-7,-,CASSSSLGNEQYF,TGTGCCAGCAGCAGTTCACTAGGGAACGAGCAGTACTTC
TRBV12-5,TRBD1,TRBJ2-7,once,CASGLGTGSFSYEQYF,TGTGCTAGTGGTTTGGGGACAGGGAGCTTCTCCTACGAGCAGTACTTC
TRBV19,-,TRBJ1-2,-,CASSTTQEGYTF,TGTGCCAGTAGTACCACACAGGAGGGCTACACCTTC